This T cell receptor beta chain was sequenced during a study of CD8 T cells in ankylosing spondylitis. Generation of TCR beta libraries employed quantitative 5'-RACE incorporating molecular barcodes. TCRdb reprocessed the 5' RACE reads via MiXCR and lists one record per CDR3 protein. The table includes fewer than 550,000 distinct CDR3 sequences, approximately 5% detected once. General study points: Some motif variants were previously reported in reactive arthritis synovial fluid and blood. Disease-linked clones bore a CD8+ phenotype and were relatively rare in peripheral blood. Disease-linked clones were reportedly significantly enriched in matched ankylosing spondylitis synovial fluid. It appeared that ankylosing spondylitis blood was characterized by a TCR beta motif of roughly 8 highly homologous variants.

Ten or more counts support this clonotype. Its antigen is unknown. CDR1 LGHNA and CDR2 YSLEER come from the germline V gene. This CDR3 has 16 residues. V was cut by 2 bases and J by 3 bases, with 17 bases left in between. This TCR was recovered from a male donor with ankylosing spondylitis. Sequencing input: blood, either unsorted or a sorted T cell fraction (not recorded which). The rearrangement uses TRBV4-3 and TRBJ2-7, with D perhaps TRBD2 (6 bases). CDR3: CASSQSRRDRYYEQYF. CDR3 in DNA: TGCGCCAGCAGCCAAAGCCGGCGGGACCGCTACTACGAGCAGTACTTC.